The clone carrying this TCR beta chain was seen only a few times. Its antigen is unidentified. V lost 0 bases and J 3 bases, leaving 17 bases between the germline ends. The CDR3 runs to 17 residues. The germline V gene has CDR1 MGHRA and CDR2 YSYEKL. The data belong to a study of T cells in Graves' hyperthyroidism and ophthalmopathy. General study results and limits: Ophthalmopathy, as predicted by the model, came a median 6.5 months after the prediction. Among clonotypes expanded in thyroid above 0.001, most were also found in blood.

TCR beta CDR3 regions were amplified from RNA transcripts. Carried out on the TCR CDR3, a first-round RT-PCR used the HTBI primer set. Via MiXCR, TCRdb re-called the multiplex PCR reads, giving one row per CDR3 protein. The sample records hundreds of thousands of distinct CDR3 sequences, 16% being singletons. Material for sequencing was blood. The TCR originated in a woman in her thirties or forties with Graves' ophthalmopathy. The V and J genes are TRBV4-1 and TRBJ1-2, with D maybe TRBD1 (5 bases). CDR3 amino acids: CASSQDLRGGRYYGYTF. CDR3 coding DNA: TGCGCCAGCAGCCAAGATCTAAGGGGAGGTAGATACTATGGCTACACCTTC.